This is a list of T cell receptor beta chains from one sample in a study of blood T cell repertoires in COVID-19. Sequenced by immunoSEQ multiplex PCR; TCRdb stores in-frame clones only, minus some. The top ten hold around 12% of the sample, which has some 210,000 clones, 82% seen once. The sequencing input was peripheral blood. The source of these receptors is a middle-aged woman with acute or convalescent COVID-19. Each CDR3 is given with its conserved first and last residue. The D gene is left open where the match is weak. Only part of the rows carry a size: once, few, many, or a class if the clone is expanded.

TRBD2	TRBV4-1	18	TRBJ2-3	.	TGCGCCAGCAGCCCAGGAGGGACTAGCGGGGGAGGCACAGATACGCAGTATTTT	CASSPGGTSGGGTDTQYF
TRBD1	TRBV20-1	14	TRBJ2-7	.	TGCAGTGCTAGTCGGGGACAGGGGCCTTACGAGCAGTACTTC	CSASRGQGPYEQYF
.	TRBV18	15	TRBJ1-2	.	TGTGCCAGCTCACCACCAGGGCGGGCAAACTATGGCTACACCTTC	CASSPPGRANYGYTF
TRBD1	TRBV19	16	TRBJ2-3	.	TGTGCCAGTAGTATTAGGACAGGGCCAAACACAGATACGCAGTATTTT	CASSIRTGPNTDTQYF
.	TRBV6-2/TRBV6-3	15	TRBJ2-7	.	TGTGCCAGCAGTTACGCTCAGGGATTGTCCTACGAGCAGTACTTC	CASSYAQGLSYEQYF
TRBD1	TRBV3-1/TRBV3-2	17	TRBJ1-6	.	TGTGCCAGCAGCCAAGATTCAGGGGGCGAGTATAATTCACCCCTCCACTTT	CASSQDSGGEYNSPLHF
TRBD2	TRBV5-5	19	TRBJ2-7	.	TGTGCCAGCAGCTTCAAAGCCTTTTCGGCTAGCGGGTTCTCCTACGAGCAGTACTTC	CASSFKAFSASGFSYEQYF
TRBD2	TRBV10-3	14	TRBJ2-5	once	TGTGCCTCCAGGACTAGCGGGAATCAAGAGACCCAGTACTTC	CASRTSGNQETQYF
.	TRBV5-5	15	TRBJ1-5	.	TGTGCCAGCAGCTCTACAGGTAATTTCAATCAGCCCCAGCATTTT	CASSSTGNFNQPQHF
.	TRBV7-9	15	TRBJ1-6	.	TGTGCCAGCAGCTTAGAATTGCCAGGCCAGAATAGACTCCACTTT	CASSLELPGQNRLHF
.	TRBV6-2/TRBV6-3	13	TRBJ1-2	.	TGTGCCAGCAGTTACCGGGTCTGGGATGGCTACACCTTC	CASSYRVWDGYTF
.	TRBV29-1	15	TRBJ2-2	.	TGCAGCGTTGGTTCAGGGCAGGGTGTCACCGGGGAGCTGTTTTTT	CSVGSGQGVTGELFF
.	TRBV11-3	15	TRBJ2-1	.	TGTGCCAGCAGCTTAGGGGCGGGAACCTACAATGAGCAGTTCTTC	CASSLGAGTYNEQFF
TRBD2	TRBV15	15	TRBJ2-1	once	TGTGCCACCAGCCGGAGCGGGAGGGCCTACAATGAGCAGTTCTTC	CATSRSGRAYNEQFF
.	TRBV6-7	13	TRBJ1-6	few	TGTGAAAAAGGGGCTCCCTATAATTCACCCCTCCACTTT	CEKGAPYNSPLHF
.	TRBV30	11	TRBJ1-1	.	TGTGCCTGGAGTGTTCCAGGGTCGGCTTTCTTT	CAWSVPGSAFF
TRBD1	TRBV7-9	14	TRBJ2-7	.	TGTGCCAGCAGCTTCGGACAGGGGGGCTACGAGCAGTACTTC	CASSFGQGGYEQYF
TRBD1	TRBV7-6	15	TRBJ2-2	.	TGTGCCAGCAGCCCGGGACAGGGAGAAACCGGGGAGCTGTTTTTT	CASSPGQGETGELFF
.	TRBV5-1	14	TRBJ1-1	few	TGCGCCAGCAGTCTCTTACGGGGAAACACTGAAGCTTTCTTT	CASSLLRGNTEAFF
.	TRBV2	14	TRBJ1-3	few	TGTGCCAGCAGCCCACTTAGCTCTGGAAACACCATATATTTT	CASSPLSSGNTIYF